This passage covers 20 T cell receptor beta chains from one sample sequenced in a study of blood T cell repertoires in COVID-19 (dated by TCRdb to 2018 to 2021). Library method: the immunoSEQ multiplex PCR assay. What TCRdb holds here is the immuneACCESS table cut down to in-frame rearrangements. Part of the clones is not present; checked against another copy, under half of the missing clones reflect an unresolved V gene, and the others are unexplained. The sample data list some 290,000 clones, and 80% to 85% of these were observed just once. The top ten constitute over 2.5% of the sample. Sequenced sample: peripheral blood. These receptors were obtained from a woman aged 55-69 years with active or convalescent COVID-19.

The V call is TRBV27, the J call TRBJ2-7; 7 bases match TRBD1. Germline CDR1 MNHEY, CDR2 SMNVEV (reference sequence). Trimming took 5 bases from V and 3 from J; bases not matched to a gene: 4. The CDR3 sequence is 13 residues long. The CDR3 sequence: CASSNRQGYEQYF. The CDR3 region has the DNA TGTGCCAGCAGTAATAGACAGGGCTACGAGCAGTACTTC.

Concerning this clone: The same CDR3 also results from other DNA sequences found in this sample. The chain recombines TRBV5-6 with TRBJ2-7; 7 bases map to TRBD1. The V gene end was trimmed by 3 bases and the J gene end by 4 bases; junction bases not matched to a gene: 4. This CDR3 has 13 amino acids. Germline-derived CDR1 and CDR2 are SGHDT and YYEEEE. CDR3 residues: CASSSTGRYEQYF. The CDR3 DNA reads TGTGCCAGCAGCTCGACAGGGCGGTACGAGCAGTACTTC. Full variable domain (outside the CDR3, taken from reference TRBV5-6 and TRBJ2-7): DAGVTQSPTHLIKTRGQQVTLRCSPKSGHDTVSWYQQALGQGPQFIFQYYEEEERQRGNFPDRFSGHQFPNYSSELNVNALLLGDSALYLCASSSTGRYEQYFGPGTRLTVT.

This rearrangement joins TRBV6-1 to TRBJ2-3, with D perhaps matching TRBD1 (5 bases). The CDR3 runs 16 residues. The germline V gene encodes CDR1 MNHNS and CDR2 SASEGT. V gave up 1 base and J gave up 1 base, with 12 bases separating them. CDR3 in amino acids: CASSEVVVGGTDTQYF. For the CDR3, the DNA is TGTGCCAGCAGTGAAGTGGTGGTAGGGGGCACAGATACGCAGTATTTT.

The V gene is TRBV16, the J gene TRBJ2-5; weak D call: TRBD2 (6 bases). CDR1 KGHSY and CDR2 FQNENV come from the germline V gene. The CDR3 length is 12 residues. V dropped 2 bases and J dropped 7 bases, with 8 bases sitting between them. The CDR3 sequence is CASSQQGGTQYF. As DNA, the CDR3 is TGTGCCAGCAGCCAACAGGGAGGGACCCAGTACTTC.

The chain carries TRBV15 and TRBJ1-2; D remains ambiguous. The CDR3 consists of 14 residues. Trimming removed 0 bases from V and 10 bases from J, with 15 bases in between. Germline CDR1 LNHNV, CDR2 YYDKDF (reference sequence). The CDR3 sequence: CATSRDGPLDPYTF. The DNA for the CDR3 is TGTGCCACCAGCAGAGATGGGCCCCTTGATCCCTACACCTTC. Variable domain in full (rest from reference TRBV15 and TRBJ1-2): DAMVIQNPRYQVTQFGKPVTLSCSQTLNHNVMYWYQQKSSQAPKLLFHYYDKDFNNEADTPDNFQSRRPNTSFCFLDIRSPGLGDTAMYLCATSRDGPLDPYTFGSGTRLTVV.

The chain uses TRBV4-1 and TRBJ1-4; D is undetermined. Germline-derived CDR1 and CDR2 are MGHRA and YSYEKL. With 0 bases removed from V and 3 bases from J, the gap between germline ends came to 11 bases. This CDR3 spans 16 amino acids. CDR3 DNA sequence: TGCGCCAGCAGCCAAGAACCGCCGGGAGCTAATGAAAAACTGTTTTTT. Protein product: CASSQEPPGANEKLFF.

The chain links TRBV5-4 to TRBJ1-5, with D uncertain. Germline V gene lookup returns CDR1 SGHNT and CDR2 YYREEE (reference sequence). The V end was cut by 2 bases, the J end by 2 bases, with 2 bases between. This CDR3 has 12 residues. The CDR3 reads CASSFGNQPQHF. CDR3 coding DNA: TGTGCCAGCAGCTTCGGCAATCAGCCCCAGCATTTT.

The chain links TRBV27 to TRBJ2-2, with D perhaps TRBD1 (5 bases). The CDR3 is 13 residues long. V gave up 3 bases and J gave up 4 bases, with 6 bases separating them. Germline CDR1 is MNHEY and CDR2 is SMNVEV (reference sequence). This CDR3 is CASSFDSTGELFF. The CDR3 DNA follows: TGTGCCAGCAGTTTTGACAGCACCGGGGAGCTGTTTTTT.

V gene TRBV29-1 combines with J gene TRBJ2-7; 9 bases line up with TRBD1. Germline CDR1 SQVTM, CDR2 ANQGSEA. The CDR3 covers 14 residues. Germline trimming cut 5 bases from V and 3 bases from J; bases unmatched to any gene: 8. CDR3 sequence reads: CSVTRQGEGYEQYF. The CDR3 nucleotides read TGCAGCGTTACCCGACAGGGGGAGGGCTACGAGCAGTACTTC.

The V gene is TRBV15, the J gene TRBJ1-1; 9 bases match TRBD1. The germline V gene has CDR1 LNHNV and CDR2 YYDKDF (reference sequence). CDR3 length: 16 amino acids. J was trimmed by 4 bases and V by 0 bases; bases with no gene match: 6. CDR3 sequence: CATSRDPQGAFTEAFF. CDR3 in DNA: TGTGCCACCAGCAGAGATCCACAGGGGGCATTCACTGAAGCTTTCTTT.

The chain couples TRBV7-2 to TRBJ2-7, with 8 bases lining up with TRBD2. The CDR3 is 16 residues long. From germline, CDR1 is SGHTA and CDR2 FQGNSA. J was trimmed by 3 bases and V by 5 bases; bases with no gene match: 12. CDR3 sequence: CASSATGGGGIYEQYF. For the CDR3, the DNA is TGTGCCAGCAGCGCCACCGGGGGCGGGGGGATCTACGAGCAGTACTTC.

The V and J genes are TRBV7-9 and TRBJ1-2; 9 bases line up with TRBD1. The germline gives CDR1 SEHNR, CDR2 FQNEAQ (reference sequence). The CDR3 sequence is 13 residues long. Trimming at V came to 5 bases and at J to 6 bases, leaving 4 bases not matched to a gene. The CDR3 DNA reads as TGTGCCAGCAGCCCCCGGGACAGGGATGGCTACACCTTC. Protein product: CASSPRDRDGYTF.

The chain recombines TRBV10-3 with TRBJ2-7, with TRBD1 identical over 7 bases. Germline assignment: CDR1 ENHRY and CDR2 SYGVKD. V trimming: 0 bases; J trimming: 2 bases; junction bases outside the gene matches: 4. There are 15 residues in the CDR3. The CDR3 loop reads CAISESTGVTYEQYF. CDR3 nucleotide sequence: TGTGCCATCAGTGAGTCCACAGGGGTTACCTACGAGCAGTACTTC.

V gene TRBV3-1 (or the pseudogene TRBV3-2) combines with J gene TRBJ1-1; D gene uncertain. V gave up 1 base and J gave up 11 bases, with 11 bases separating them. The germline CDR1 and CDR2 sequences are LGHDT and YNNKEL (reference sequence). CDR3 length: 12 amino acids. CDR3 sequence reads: CASSQGAGKAFF. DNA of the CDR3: TGTGCCAGCAGCCAAGGTGCGGGGAAGGCTTTCTTT.

The CDR3 region has the DNA TGTGCCAGCAGCCAAGAAAAATGGCAGGAAGAGACCCAGTACTTC. It is translated as CASSQEKWQEETQYF. The V and J genes are TRBV3-1 (or the pseudogene TRBV3-2) and TRBJ2-5; D gene ambiguous. Germline V gives CDR1 LGHDT, CDR2 YNNKEL (reference sequence). The CDR3 extends over 15 amino acids. V lost 0 bases and J lost 3, with 11 bases in between.

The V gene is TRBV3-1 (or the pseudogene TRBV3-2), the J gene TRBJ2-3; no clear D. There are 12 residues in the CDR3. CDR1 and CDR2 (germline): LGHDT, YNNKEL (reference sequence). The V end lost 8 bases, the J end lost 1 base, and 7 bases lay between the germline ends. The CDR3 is CASDKGTDTQYF. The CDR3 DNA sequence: TGTGCCAGCGACAAGGGCACAGATACGCAGTATTTT.

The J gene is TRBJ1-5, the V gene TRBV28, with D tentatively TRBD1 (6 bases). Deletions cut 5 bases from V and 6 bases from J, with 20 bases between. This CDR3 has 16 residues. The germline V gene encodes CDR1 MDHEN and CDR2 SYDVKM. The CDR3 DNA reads TGTGCCAGCAGTCGATCCGGGACAAGCCCCTTTCAGCCCCAGCATTTT. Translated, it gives CASSRSGTSPFQPQHF.

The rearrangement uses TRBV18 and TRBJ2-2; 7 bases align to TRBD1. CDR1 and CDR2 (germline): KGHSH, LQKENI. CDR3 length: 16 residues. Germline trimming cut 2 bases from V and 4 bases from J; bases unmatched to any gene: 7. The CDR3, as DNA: TGTGCCAGCTCACCATCCTGGCAGGGGGTCACCGGGGAGCTGTTTTTT. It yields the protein CASSPSWQGVTGELFF. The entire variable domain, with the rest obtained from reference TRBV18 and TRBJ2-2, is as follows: NAGVMQNPRHLVRRRGQEARLRCSPMKGHSHVYWYRQLPEEGLKFMVYLQKENIIDESGMPKERFSAEFPKEGPSILRIQQVVRGDSAAYFCASSPSWQGVTGELFFGEGSRLTVL.

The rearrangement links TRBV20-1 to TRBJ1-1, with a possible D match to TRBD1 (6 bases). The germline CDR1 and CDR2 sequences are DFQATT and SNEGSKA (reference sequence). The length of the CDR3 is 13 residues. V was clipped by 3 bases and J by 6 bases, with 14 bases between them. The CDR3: CSASQGIGAEAFF. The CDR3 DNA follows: TGCAGTGCTAGTCAGGGGATTGGGGCTGAAGCTTTCTTT.

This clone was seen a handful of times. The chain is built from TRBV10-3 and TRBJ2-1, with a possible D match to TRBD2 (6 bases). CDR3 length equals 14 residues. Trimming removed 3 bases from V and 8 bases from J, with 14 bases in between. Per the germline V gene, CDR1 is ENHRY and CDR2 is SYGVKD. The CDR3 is CAISDLAGGDEQFF. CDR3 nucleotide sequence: TGTGCCATCAGTGATCTTGCGGGCGGGGATGAGCAGTTCTTC.